This T cell receptor beta chain is drawn from a study of blood T cell dynamics during melanoma immunotherapy. Noted time point: pre-treatment baseline. V was pared by 0 bases and J by 6 bases, with 4 bases of the junction left unmatched. The CDR3 runs 16 residues. CDR1 and CDR2 (germline): SGHAT, FQNNGV. TCRdb's copy holds only in-frame clones and misses some; the assay was immunoSEQ multiplex PCR. The table records 6,000 to 8,500 clones, around three quarters of them present only once. The sequencing here drew on blood, taken from a patient treated with checkpoint blockade. The clonotype originates from a human donor with melanoma. The rearrangement joins TRBV11-2 to TRBJ2-3; TRBD2 aligns across 12 bases. The CDR3 spells CASSLDKTSGGDTQYF. CDR3 sequence (DNA): TGTGCCAGCAGCTTAGATAAGACTAGCGGGGGTGATACGCAGTATTTT. The whole variable domain, remainder taken from reference TRBV11-2 and TRBJ2-3, is EAGVAQSPRYKIIEKRQSVAFWCNPISGHATLYWYQQILGQGPKLLIQFQNNGVVDDSQLPKDRFSAERLKGVDSTLKIQPAKLEDSAVYLCASSLDKTSGGDTQYFGPGTRLTVL.